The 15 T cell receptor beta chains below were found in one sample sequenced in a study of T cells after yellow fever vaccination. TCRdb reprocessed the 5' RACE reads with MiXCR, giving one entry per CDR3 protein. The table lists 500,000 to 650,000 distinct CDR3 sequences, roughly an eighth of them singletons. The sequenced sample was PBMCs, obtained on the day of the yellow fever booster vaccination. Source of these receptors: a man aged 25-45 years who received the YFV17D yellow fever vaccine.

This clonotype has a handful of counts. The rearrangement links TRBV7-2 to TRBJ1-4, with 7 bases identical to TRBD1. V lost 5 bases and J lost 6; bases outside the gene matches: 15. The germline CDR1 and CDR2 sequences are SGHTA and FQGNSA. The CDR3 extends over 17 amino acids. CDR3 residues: CASSPDRVGRWDEKLFF. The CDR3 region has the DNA TGTGCCAGCAGCCCCGACAGGGTTGGCCGATGGGATGAAAAACTGTTTTTT.

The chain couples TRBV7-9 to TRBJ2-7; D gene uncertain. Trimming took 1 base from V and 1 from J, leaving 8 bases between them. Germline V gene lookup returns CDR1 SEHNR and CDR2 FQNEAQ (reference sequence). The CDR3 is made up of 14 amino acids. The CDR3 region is CASSLVLGSYEQYF. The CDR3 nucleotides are TGTGCCAGCAGCTTAGTTCTGGGTTCCTACGAGCAGTACTTC.

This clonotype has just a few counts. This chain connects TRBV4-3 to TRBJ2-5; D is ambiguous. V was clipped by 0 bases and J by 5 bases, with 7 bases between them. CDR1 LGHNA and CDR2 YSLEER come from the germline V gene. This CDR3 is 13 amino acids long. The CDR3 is CASSQDSRETQYF. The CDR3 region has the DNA TGCGCCAGCAGCCAAGACTCGCGGGAGACCCAGTACTTC.

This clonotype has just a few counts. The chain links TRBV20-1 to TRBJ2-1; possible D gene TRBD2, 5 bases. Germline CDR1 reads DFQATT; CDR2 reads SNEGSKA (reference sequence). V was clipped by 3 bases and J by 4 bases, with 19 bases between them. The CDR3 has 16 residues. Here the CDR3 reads CSARVGLLNLYNEQFF. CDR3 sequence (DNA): TGCAGTGCTAGGGTTGGACTCCTGAACTTATACAATGAGCAGTTCTTC.

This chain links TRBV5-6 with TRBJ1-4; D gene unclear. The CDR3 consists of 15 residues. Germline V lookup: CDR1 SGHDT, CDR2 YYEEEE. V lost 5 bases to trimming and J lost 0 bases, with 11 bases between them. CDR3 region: CASSFRVATNEKLFF. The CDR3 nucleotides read TGTGCCAGCAGTTTTAGGGTTGCAACTAATGAAAAACTGTTTTTT.

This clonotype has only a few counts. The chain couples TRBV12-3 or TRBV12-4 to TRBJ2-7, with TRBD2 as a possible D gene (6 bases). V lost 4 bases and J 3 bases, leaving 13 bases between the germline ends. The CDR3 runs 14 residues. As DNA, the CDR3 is TGTGCCAGCAGTTCTGGGAAAGCGGGCTACGAGCAGTACTTC. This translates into CASSSGKAGYEQYF.

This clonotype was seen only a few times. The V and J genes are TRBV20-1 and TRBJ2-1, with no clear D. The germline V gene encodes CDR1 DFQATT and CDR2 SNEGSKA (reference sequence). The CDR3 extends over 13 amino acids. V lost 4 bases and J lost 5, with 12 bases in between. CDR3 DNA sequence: TGCAGTGCTACCTCCGGAGCGAACAATGAGCAGTTCTTC. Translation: CSATSGANNEQFF.

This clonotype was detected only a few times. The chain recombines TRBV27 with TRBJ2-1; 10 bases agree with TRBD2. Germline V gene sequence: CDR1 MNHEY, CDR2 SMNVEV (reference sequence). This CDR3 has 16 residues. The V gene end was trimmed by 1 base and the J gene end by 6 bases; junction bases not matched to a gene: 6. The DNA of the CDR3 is TGTGCCAGCAGTTTATTGTTAGCGGGAGGACCCAATGAGCAGTTCTTC. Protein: CASSLLLAGGPNEQFF.

CDR3 region: CSVRPDRGPGYNEQFF. The CDR3 DNA sequence: TGCAGTGTTCGGCCCGACAGGGGTCCGGGGTACAATGAGCAGTTCTTC. This sequence joins TRBV20-1 and TRBJ2-1; 8 bases map to TRBD1. Losses at the gene ends were 7 bases for V and 4 bases for J; bases not matched to a gene: 15. This CDR3 comprises 16 residues. The germline V gene encodes CDR1 DFQATT and CDR2 SNEGSKA (reference sequence).

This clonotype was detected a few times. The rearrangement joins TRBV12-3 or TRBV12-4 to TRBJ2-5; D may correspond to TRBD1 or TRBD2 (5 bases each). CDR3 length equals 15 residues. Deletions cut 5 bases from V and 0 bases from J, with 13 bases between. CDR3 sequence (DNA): TGTGCCAGCAGTCTGTGGGGGAGACACCAAGAGACCCAGTACTTC. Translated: CASSLWGRHQETQYF.

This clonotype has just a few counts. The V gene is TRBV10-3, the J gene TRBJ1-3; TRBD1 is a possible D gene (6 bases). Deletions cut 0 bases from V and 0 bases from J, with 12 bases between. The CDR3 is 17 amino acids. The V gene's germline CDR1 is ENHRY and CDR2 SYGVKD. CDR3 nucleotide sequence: TGTGCCATCAGTGAGTCGACAGGCCTATCCTCTGGAAACACCATATATTTT. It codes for CAISESTGLSSGNTIYF.

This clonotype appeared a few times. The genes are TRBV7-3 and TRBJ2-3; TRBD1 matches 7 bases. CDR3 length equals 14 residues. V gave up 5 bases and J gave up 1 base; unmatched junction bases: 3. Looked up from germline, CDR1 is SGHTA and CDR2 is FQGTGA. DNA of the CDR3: TGTGCCAGCAGCCGCGGACAGGGCACAGATACGCAGTATTTT. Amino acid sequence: CASSRGQGTDTQYF.

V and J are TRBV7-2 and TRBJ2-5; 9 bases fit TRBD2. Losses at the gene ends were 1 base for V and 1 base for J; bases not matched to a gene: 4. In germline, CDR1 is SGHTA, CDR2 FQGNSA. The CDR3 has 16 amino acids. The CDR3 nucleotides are TGTGCCAGCAGCTTAGGGCTAGCGGGAATCCAAGAGACCCAGTACTTC. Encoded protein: CASSLGLAGIQETQYF.

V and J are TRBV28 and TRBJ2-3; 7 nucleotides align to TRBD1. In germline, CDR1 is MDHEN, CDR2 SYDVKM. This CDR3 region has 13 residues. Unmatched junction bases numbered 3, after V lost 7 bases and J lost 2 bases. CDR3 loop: CASKGADTDTQYF. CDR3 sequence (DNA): TGTGCCAGCAAGGGGGCGGACACAGATACGCAGTATTTT.

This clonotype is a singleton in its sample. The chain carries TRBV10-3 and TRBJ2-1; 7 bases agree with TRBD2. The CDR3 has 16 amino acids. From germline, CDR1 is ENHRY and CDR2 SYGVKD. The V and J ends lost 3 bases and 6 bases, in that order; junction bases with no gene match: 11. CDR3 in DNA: TGTGCCATCAGTGACCCCTACACTAGCGCAAGCAATGAGCAGTTCTTC. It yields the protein CAISDPYTSASNEQFF.